This entry describes one TCR beta chain. The sample originates from a study of shared clonotypes between healthy human individuals. Clones were read by immunoSEQ multiplex PCR, and TCRdb kept only the in-frame ones, dropping some. The sample lists fewer than 600,000 clones, 79% occurring once. With 2 bases removed from V and 2 bases from J, the gap between germline ends came to 19 bases. Per germline, CDR1 KGHSH and CDR2 LQKENI. The CDR3 has 18 amino acids. This receptor was taken from a woman in her thirties or forties in good health. Some clones in this sample may be carry-over from other donors' samples. Sequencing used PBMCs. The chain is built from TRBV18 and TRBJ1-3, with D tentatively TRBD1 (6 bases). The CDR3 loop is CASSPRTGLGGTGNTIYF. The CDR3 DNA sequence: TGTGCCAGCTCACCAAGGACGGGACTAGGGGGGACTGGAAACACCATATATTTT.